This TCR beta chain was sequenced for a study of graft-versus-host responses after intestinal transplantation (dated by TCRdb to about 2021). A note on the overall study: Recipients received multivisceral, liver-intestinal, or isolated intestinal transplants. Instead of going to the commercial service, samples from a few later patients were sequenced in-house on an Illumina MiSeq and processed with MiXCR. The cohort enrolled about 23 intestinal transplant recipients, one of whom was a retransplant, and 3 patients without pretransplant specimens were excluded. Every recipient was given anti-thymocyte globulin induction, then maintenance tacrolimus and steroids for approximately 3 years. Bulk TCR-beta CDR3 sequencing was used to track graft-versus-host and host-versus-graft alloreactive T cell clones in the graft, circulation and bone marrow after intestinal transplantation. A peak of at least 4% donor T cells among recipient peripheral blood mononuclear cells was the definition used for donor T cell macrochimerism. To identify alloreactive clones, pre-transplant mixed lymphocyte reaction products were sequenced and compared with unstimulated pre-transplant donor and recipient T cells. On the study overall, not on this receptor specifically: Conclusions were limited by the relatively low number and heterogeneity of intestinal transplant patients. GvH clones were found in recipient bone marrow, and some of the GvH clones appeared earlier in ileal mucosa or blood, which is consistent with an intestinal mucosal origin. Early after transplant, peak levels of circulating GvH clones were associated with declines in HvG clones. High GvH to HvG T cell clonal ratios were observed in the allografts of patients with donor T cell macrochimerism.

Comment on this clone: No clone much larger than this one lies a single base away; base qualities are absent.

Receptor amplification or capture employed the immunoSEQ multiplex PCR assay. For most patients, genomic DNA was isolated using the Qiagen DNeasy Blood and Tissue Kit and was shipped frozen to Adaptive Biotechnologies for TCR sequencing. For most patients, genomic DNA was subjected to high-throughput TCR-beta CDR3 sequencing by Adaptive Biotechnologies. The authors' analysis ran thus. Adaptive's ImmunoSEQ software supplied the TCR sequencing data for about 18 patients, while MiXCR and VDJtools were used to process a few other patients. To correct CD4 versus CD8 sorting errors, any sequence found in both subsets at a frequency ratio below 5:1 was removed. Because the origin of CDR3 nucleotide sequences shared between donor and recipient could not be assigned, those sequences were removed. To count as alloreactive, a clone needed at least 2-fold expansion over unstimulated cells and a minimum CFSE-low frequency of 0.002% (template counts) or 0.001% (read counts). Clones were considered mappable if detected in sequenced pre-transplant spleen, lymph node, or MLR CFSE-low populations of the donor or recipient. Cumulative frequency of alloreactive clones was calculated as a percentage of all sequences weighted by copy number. Held by TCRdb, this immuneACCESS table contains in-frame sequences only and omits some clones. Under half of the omission traces to an unresolved V gene where checked; the cause of the rest is unknown. D and trimming were read from the DNA, whereas the V and J calls and clone size are those reported in that table. The sample table shows 13,000 to 15,000 clones, and 25% to 40% are seen once. The top ten clones comprise around 5.7% of the sample.

Taken with the paper, the label for time point translates to: cells obtained before transplantation from donor or recipient. In mixed lymphocyte reactions, approximately 200,000 CFSE-labeled pre-transplant responders were plated with approximately 200,000 irradiated violet-dye-labeled stimulators and cultured for around 6 days. After the mixed lymphocyte reaction, proliferating CD3+CD4+CFSE-low and CD3+CD8+CFSE-low responder cells were FACS-sorted on a BD Influx sorter. V is cut back by 4 bases and J by 3 bases, with 21 bases in the junction unmatched. Taken from the germline V gene, the CDR1 and CDR2 loops are SGHRS and YFSETQ. The CDR3 has 20 amino acids, counting the end cysteine and phenylalanine. Only the CDR3 part of the read is kept: 60 bases, read in frame from the first base.

Sequencing was performed on alloreactive CD4+ T cells from a mixed lymphocyte reaction culture, taken before intestinal transplant. The label giving this sample's cell subset or site can be read as: CFSE-low proliferating T cells sorted from roughly six-day pre-transplant mixed lymphocyte reaction (GvH or HvG direction). This chain is built from TRBV5-1 and TRBJ2-7; 11 central bases correspond to TRBD2. The clonotype comes from a human patient who received an intestinal transplant. The CDR3 protein sequence reads: CASSVAAGGLAGGRIYEQYF. The DNA is TGCGCCAGCAGCGTGGCGGCGGGGGGGCTAGCGGGAGGTAGAATCTACGAGCAGTACTTC. The full variable domain, completed from the reference TRBV5-1 and TRBJ2-7 proteins outside the CDR3, reads KAGVTQTPRYLIKTRGQQVTLSCSPISGHRSVSWYQQTPGQGLQFLFEYFSETQRNKGNFPGRFSGRQFSNSRSEMNVSTLELGDSALYLCASSVAAGGLAGGRIYEQYFGPGTRLTVT.